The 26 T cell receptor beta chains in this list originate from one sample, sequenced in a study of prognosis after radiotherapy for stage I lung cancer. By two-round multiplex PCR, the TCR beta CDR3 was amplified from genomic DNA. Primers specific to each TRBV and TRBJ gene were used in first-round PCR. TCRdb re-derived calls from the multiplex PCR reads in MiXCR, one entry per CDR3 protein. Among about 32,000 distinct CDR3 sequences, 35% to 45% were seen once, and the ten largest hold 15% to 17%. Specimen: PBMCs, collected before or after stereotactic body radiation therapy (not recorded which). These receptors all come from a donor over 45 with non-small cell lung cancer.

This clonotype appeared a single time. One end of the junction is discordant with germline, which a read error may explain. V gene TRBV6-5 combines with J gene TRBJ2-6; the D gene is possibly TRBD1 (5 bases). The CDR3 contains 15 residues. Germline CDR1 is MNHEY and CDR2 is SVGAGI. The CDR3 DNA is TGTGCCATCAGTTACGATGTTACTGGGGCCAACGTCCTGATTTTC. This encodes CAISYDVTGANVLIF.

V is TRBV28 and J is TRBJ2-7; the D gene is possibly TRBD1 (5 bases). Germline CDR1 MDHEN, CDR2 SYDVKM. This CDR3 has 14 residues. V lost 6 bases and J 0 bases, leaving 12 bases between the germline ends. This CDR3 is CASSLLGASYEQYF. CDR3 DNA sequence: TGTGCCAGCAGCTTGTTAGGGGCCTCCTACGAGCAGTACTTC.

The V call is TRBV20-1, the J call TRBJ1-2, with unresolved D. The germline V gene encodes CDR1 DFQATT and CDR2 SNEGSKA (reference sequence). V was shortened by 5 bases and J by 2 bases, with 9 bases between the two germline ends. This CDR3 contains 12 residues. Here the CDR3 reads CSASDGNYGYTF. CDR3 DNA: TGCAGTGCTTCCGACGGCAACTATGGCTACACCTTC.

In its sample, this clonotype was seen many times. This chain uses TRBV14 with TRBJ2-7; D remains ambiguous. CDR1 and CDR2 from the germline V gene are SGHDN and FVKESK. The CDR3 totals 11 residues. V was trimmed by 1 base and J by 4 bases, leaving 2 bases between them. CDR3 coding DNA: TGTGCCAGCAGCCAAGGTTACGAGCAGTACTTC. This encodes CASSQGYEQYF.

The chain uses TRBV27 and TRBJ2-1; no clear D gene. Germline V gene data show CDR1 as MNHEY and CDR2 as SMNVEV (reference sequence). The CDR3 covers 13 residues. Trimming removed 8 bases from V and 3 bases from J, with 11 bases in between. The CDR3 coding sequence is TGTGCCAGCGTGACTGGATACTACAATGAGCAGTTCTTC. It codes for CASVTGYYNEQFF.

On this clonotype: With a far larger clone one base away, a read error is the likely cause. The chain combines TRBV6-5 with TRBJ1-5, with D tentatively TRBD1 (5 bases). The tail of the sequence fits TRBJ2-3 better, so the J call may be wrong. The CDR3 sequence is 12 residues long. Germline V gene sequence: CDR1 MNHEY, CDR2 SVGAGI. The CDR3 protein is CASSTQGQPQYF. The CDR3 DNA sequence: TGTGCCAGCAGTACTCAGGGCCAGCCCCAGTATTTT.

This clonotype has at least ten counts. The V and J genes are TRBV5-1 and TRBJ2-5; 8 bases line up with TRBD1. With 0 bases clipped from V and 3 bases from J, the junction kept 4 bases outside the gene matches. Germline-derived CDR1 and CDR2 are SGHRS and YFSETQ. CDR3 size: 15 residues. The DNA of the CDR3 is TGCGCCAGCAGCTTGGGGACAGGGTGGGAAGAGACCCAGTACTTC. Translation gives CASSLGTGWEETQYF.

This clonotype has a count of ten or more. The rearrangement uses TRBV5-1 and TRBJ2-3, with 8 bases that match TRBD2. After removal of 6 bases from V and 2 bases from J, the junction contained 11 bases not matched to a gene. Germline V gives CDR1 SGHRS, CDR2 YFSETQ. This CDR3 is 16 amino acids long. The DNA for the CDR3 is TGCGCCAGCACTCCCGGGGGCGGGAGGAACACAGATACGCAGTATTTT. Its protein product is CASTPGGGRNTDTQYF.

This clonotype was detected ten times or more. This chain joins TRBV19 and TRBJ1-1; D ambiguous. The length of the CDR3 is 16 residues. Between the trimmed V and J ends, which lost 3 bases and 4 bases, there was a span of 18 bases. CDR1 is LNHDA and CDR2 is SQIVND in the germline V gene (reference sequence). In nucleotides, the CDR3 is TGTGCCAGTAGTATCCTTAGAGTCGGTCGAGGCACTGAAGCTTTCTTT. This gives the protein CASSILRVGRGTEAFF. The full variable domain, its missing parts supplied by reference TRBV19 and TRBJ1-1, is DGGITQSPKYLFRKEGQNVTLSCEQNLNHDAMYWYRQDPGQGLRLIYYSQIVNDFQKGDIAEGYSVSREKKESFPLTVTSAQKNPTAFYLCASSILRVGRGTEAFFGQGTRLTVV.

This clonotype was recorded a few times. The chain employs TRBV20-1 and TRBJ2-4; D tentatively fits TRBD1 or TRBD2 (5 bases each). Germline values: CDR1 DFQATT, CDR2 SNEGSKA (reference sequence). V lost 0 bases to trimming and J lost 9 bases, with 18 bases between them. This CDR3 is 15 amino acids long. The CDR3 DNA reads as TGCAGTGCTAGAGATGGATATTCCCCGAGGGGCATTCAGTACTTC. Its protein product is CSARDGYSPRGIQYF.

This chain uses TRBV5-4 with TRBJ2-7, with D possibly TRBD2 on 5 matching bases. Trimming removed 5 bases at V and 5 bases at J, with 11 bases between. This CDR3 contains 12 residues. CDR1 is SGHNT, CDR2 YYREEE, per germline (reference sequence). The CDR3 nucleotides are TGTGCCAGCAGGCTCCCGGGGAACGAGCAGTACTTC. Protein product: CASRLPGNEQYF.

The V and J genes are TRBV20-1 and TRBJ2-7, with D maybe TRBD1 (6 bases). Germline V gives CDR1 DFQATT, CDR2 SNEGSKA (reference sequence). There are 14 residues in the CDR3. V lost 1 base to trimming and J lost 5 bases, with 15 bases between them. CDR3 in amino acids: CSARGRQVINEQYF. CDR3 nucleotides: TGCAGTGCTAGAGGTAGACAGGTGATCAACGAGCAGTACTTC.

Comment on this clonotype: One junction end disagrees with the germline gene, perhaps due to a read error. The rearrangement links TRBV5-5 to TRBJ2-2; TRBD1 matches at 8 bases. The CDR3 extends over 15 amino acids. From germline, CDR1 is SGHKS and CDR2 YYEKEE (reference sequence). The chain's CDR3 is CASSRDRKCTGKLFF. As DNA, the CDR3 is TGTGCCAGCAGCAGGGACAGGAAGTGCACCGGGAAGCTGTTTTTT. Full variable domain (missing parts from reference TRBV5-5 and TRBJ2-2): DAGVTQSPTHLIKTRGQQVTLRCSPISGHKSVSWYQQVLGQGPQFIFQYYEKEERGRGNFPDRFSARQFPNYSSELNVNALLLGDSALYLCASSRDRKCTGKLFFGEGSRLTVL.

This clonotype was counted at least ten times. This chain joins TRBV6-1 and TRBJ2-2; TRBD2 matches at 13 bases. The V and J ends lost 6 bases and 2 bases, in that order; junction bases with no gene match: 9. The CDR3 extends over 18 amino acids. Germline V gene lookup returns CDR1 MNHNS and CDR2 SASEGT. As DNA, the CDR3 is TGTGCCAGCAGGTCCGGACTAGCGGGAGCCAAAAACACCGGGGAGCTGTTTTTT. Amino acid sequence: CASRSGLAGAKNTGELFF.

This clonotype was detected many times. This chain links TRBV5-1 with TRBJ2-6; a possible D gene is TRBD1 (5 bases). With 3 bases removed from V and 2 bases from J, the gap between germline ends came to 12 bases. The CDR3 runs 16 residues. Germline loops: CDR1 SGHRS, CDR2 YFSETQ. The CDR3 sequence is CASSSWTNPGANVLTF. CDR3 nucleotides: TGCGCCAGCAGCTCCTGGACAAACCCTGGGGCCAACGTCCTGACTTTC.

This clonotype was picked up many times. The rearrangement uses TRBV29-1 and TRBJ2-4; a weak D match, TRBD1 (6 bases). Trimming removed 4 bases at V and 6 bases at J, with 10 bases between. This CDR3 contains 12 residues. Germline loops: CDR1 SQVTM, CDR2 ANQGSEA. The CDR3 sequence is CSVVARGNIQYF. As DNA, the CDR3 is TGCAGCGTTGTCGCCAGGGGAAACATTCAGTACTTC.

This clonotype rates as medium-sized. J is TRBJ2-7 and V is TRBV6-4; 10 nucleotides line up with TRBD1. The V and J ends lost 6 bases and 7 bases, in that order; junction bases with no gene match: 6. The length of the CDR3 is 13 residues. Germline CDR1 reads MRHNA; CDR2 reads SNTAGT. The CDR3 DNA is TGTGCCAGCAGCTCGGGACAGGGGCGAGAGCAGTACTTC. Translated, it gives CASSSGQGREQYF.

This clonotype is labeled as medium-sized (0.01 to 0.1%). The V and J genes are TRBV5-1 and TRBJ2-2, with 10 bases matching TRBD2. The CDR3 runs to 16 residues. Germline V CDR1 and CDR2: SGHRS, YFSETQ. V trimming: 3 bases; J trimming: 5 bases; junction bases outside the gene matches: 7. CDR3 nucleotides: TGCGCCAGCAGCTACCTAGCGGGAGAGCGTACCGGGGAGCTGTTTTTT. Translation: CASSYLAGERTGELFF.

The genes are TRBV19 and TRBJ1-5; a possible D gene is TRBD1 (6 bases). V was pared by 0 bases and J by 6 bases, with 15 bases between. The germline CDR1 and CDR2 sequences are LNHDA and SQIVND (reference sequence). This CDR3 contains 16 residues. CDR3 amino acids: CASSIEWTVVSQPQHF. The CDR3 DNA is TGTGCCAGTAGTATAGAGTGGACAGTGGTGAGTCAGCCCCAGCATTTT.

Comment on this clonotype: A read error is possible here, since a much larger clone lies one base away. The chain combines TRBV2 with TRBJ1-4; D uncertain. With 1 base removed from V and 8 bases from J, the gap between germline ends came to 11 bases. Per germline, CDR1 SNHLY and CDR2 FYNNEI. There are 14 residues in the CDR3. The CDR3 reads CASSEGGSPEKLFF. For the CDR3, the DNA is TGTGCCAGCAGTGAAGGAGGGTCCCCGGAAAAACTGTTTTTT.

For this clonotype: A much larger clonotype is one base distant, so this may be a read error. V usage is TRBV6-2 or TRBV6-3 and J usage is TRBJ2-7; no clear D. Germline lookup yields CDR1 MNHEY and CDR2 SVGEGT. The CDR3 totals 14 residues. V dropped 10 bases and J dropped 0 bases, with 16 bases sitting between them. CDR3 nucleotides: TGTGCCAACACCCCGTTGGCTAACTCCTACGAGCAGTACTTC. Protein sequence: CANTPLANSYEQYF.

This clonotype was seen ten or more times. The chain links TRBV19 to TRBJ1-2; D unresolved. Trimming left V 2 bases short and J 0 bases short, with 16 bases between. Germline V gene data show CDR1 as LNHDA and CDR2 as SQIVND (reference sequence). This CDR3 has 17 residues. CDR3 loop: CASSISGLGTANYGYTF. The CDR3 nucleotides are TGTGCCAGTAGTATATCTGGTCTGGGCACCGCTAACTATGGCTACACCTTC. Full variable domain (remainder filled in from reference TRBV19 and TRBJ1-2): DGGITQSPKYLFRKEGQNVTLSCEQNLNHDAMYWYRQDPGQGLRLIYYSQIVNDFQKGDIAEGYSVSREKKESFPLTVTSAQKNPTAFYLCASSISGLGTANYGYTFGSGTRLTVV.

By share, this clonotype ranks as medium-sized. The CDR3 coding sequence is TGTGCCAGCAGAGAGACAACTAATGAAAAACTGTTTTTT. Translating gives CASRETTNEKLFF. V and J are TRBV28 and TRBJ1-4; D not resolved. Germline lookup yields CDR1 MDHEN and CDR2 SYDVKM. V was shortened by 6 bases and J by 0 bases, with 5 bases between the two germline ends. The CDR3 sequence is 13 residues long. The complete variable domain, with remaining parts taken from reference TRBV28 and TRBJ1-4, reads DVKVTQSSRYLVKRTGEKVFLECVQDMDHENMFWYRQDPGLGLRLIYFSYDVKMKEKGDIPEGYSVSREKKERFSLILESASTNQTSMYLCASRETTNEKLFFGSGTQLSVL.

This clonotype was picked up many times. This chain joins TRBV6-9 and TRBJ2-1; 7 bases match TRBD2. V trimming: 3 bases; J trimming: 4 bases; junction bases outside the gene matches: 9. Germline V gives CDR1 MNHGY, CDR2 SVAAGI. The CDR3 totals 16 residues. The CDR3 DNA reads TGTGCCAGCAGTTACTCCCACTGGACTAGGTACAATGAGCAGTTCTTC. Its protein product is CASSYSHWTRYNEQFF.

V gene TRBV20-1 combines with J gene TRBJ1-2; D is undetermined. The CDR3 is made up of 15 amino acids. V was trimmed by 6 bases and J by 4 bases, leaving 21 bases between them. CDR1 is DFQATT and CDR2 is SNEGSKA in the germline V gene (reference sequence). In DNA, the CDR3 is TGCAGTGCACTCTACCCAGGCCTCAGCGTCTATGGCTACACCTTC. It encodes CSALYPGLSVYGYTF.

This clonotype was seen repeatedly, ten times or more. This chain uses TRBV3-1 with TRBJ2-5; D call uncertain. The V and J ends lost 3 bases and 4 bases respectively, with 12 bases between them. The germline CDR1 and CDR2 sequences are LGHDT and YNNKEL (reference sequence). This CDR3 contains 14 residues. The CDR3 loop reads CASSQGMMVETQYF. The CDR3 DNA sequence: TGTGCCAGCAGCCAGGGCATGATGGTAGAGACCCAGTACTTC.